One sample yielded the 14 T cell receptor beta chains listed below, sequenced in a study of T cells in localized non-small cell lung cancer. Data came from immunoSEQ multiplex PCR; TCRdb stores just in-frame clones and leaves some out. The sample carries approximately 150,000 clones, roughly 90% recorded once. This material consisted of peripheral blood, taken before any cancer treatment. These receptor sequences come from a female donor at least 60 years old with stage I lung adenocarcinoma.

The chain links TRBV11-2 to TRBJ2-1, with 10 bases fitting TRBD2. Per germline, CDR1 SGHAT and CDR2 FQNNGV. The CDR3 length is 14 residues. V was pared by 2 bases and J by 14 bases, with 9 bases of the junction left unmatched. The chain's CDR3 is CASSLMVQAGGEFF. The CDR3 nucleotides are TGTGCCAGCAGCTTAATGGTACAAGCGGGAGGGGAGTTCTTC.

This clone was seen only once. The genes are TRBV27 and TRBJ2-1; possible D gene TRBD1, 6 bases. The germline CDR1 and CDR2 sequences are MNHEY and SMNVEV (reference sequence). This CDR3 has 14 residues. V gave up 6 bases and J gave up 0 bases, with 9 bases separating them. CDR3 nucleotide sequence: TGTGCCAGCAGAGGACAGCCCTCCTACAATGAGCAGTTCTTC. This gives the protein CASRGQPSYNEQFF.

The chain recombines TRBV6-1 with TRBJ2-7, with 7 bases matching TRBD1. The germline gives CDR1 MNHNS, CDR2 SASEGT. V dropped 2 bases and J dropped 3; count of bases not matched to a gene: 16. This CDR3 has 18 residues. In DNA, the CDR3 is TGTGCCAGCAGTGAATCGTACCTCGGTGGCAGGGGGAGCTACGAGCAGTACTTC. Its translation: CASSESYLGGRGSYEQYF.

CDR3 amino acids: CASSPAGYNEQFF. CDR3 DNA sequence: TGTGCCAGCAGCCCAGCGGGCTACAATGAGCAGTTCTTC. The gene calls are TRBV28 and TRBJ2-1; TRBD2 is a possible D gene (6 bases). CDR1 is MDHEN and CDR2 is SYDVKM in the germline V gene. V was clipped by 6 bases and J by 3 bases, with 9 bases between them. The CDR3 is 13 amino acids.

The CDR3 nucleotides are TGTGCCAGCAGTGTTGGCCGGGGGTCTGGAAACACCATATATTTT. Its translation is CASSVGRGSGNTIYF. The chain recombines TRBV2 with TRBJ1-3, with a possible D match to TRBD1 (5 bases). The ends were cut back, 4 bases at V and 1 base at J, with 11 bases in the middle. Germline CDR1 is SNHLY and CDR2 is FYNNEI. CDR3 length: 15 residues.

This clone was counted a single time. The gene calls are TRBV10-2 and TRBJ2-6, with D perhaps matching TRBD1 (6 bases). The CDR3 totals 16 residues. Trimming took off 2 bases at V and 4 bases at J, with 12 bases between the two ends. The germline V gene has CDR1 WSHSY and CDR2 SAAADI. The CDR3 protein is CASSERGTLGANVLTF. The CDR3 bases are TGCGCCAGCAGTGAGAGGGGGACATTAGGGGCCAACGTCCTGACTTTC.

The V call is TRBV11-3, the J call TRBJ2-3; 7 nucleotides align to TRBD2. The V segment lost 3 bases and the J segment 6 bases; nucleotides outside the gene matches: 3. Germline V gene data show CDR1 as SGHNT and CDR2 as YENEEA. The CDR3 runs 13 residues. The CDR3 loop reads CASSLGRGDTQYF. In DNA, the CDR3 is TGTGCCAGCAGCTTGGGGCGGGGGGATACGCAGTATTTT.

CDR3 sequence reads: CAPGSITDTQYF. The CDR3 bases are TGTGCCCCTGGGTCGATCACAGATACGCAGTATTTT. The chain carries TRBV6-4 and TRBJ2-3, with D uncertain. The V and J ends lost 11 bases and 2 bases respectively, with 11 bases between them. This CDR3 region has 12 residues. Germline CDR1 is MRHNA and CDR2 is SNTAGT.

The chain recombines TRBV29-1 with TRBJ2-7; TRBD2 aligns across 12 bases. Germline trimming cut 7 bases from V and 2 bases from J; bases unmatched to any gene: 15. The germline V gene encodes CDR1 SQVTM and CDR2 ANQGSEA. The CDR3 spans 17 residues. CDR3 residues: CSANLLASGRATYEQYF. The CDR3 nucleotides are TGCAGCGCAAACCTTTTGGCTAGCGGGAGGGCCACCTACGAGCAGTACTTC.

This chain links TRBV5-4 with TRBJ1-1; D may be TRBD1 (6 bases). V dropped 0 bases and J dropped 0 bases, with 15 bases sitting between them. This CDR3 comprises 17 residues. Germline CDR1 is SGHNT and CDR2 is YYREEE (reference sequence). CDR3: CASSLVGGGSLNTEAFF. The CDR3 DNA reads as TGTGCCAGCAGCTTGGTGGGGGGCGGATCCCTGAACACTGAAGCTTTCTTT.

The rearrangement joins TRBV27 to TRBJ2-1; the D is unclear. Germline CDR1 reads MNHEY; CDR2 reads SMNVEV (reference sequence). CDR3 size: 13 residues. Trimming stripped 3 bases from V and 3 bases from J, with 6 bases between. The CDR3, as DNA: TGTGCCAGCAGTTTTGACAACTACAATGAGCAGTTCTTC. Translation: CASSFDNYNEQFF.

The rearrangement joins TRBV7-9 to TRBJ2-1; D not certain. The germline CDR1 and CDR2 sequences are SEHNR and FQNEAQ (reference sequence). The CDR3 runs to 14 residues. V lost 10 bases, J lost 4 bases, and 17 bases lay in between. The CDR3 sequence is CATKSGQQYNEQFF. As DNA, the CDR3 is TGTGCCACGAAAAGTGGGCAGCAGTACAATGAGCAGTTCTTC.

The chain carries TRBV4-2 and TRBJ1-2; the match to TRBD1 covers 9 bases. Germline CDR1 and CDR2: LGHNA and YNFKEQ. The CDR3 runs 16 residues. Losses at the gene ends were 4 bases for V and 3 bases for J; bases not matched to a gene: 9. The chain's CDR3 is CASSRATGGPDYGYTF. The CDR3 DNA sequence: TGTGCCAGCAGCCGCGCCACAGGGGGCCCGGACTATGGCTACACCTTC.

J is TRBJ1-3 and V is TRBV10-3; tentatively, D is TRBD1 (5 bases). This CDR3 is 13 amino acids long. Germline CDR1 is ENHRY and CDR2 is SYGVKD. V was clipped by 7 bases and J by 4 bases, with 11 bases between them. In DNA form, the CDR3 reads TGTGCCATCAATCCAGGGCCGGGAAACACCATATATTTT. Protein product: CAINPGPGNTIYF.